The 8 T cell receptor beta chains below all came from one sample that was sequenced in a study of T cells in localized non-small cell lung cancer. Method: immunoSEQ multiplex PCR; TCRdb's copy keeps in-frame clones and lacks some. Among 20,000 to 25,000 clones listed, over 65% were seen once. Material: PBMCs, obtained before any cancer treatment. The receptors shown here come from a woman aged 35 to 70 with stage II squamous cell lung carcinoma.

The V call is TRBV11-3, the J call TRBJ2-7; the match to TRBD2 covers 11 bases. CDR1 and CDR2 from the germline V gene are SGHNT and YENEEA. The junction had 2 bases not matched to a gene; V was cut back by 5 bases and J by 2 bases. This CDR3 region has 14 residues. The CDR3 region has the DNA TGTGCCAGCAGCACACTAGCGGGGGCCTACGAGCAGTACTTC. Its translation is CASSTLAGAYEQYF. The variable domain in full, completed from reference TRBV11-3 and TRBJ2-7, reads EAGVVQSPRYKIIEKKQPVAFWCNPISGHNTLYWYLQNLGQGPELLIRYENEEAVDDSQLPKDRFSAERLKGVDSTLKIQPAELGDSAVYLCASSTLAGAYEQYFGPGTRLTVT.

This sequence joins TRBV6-1 and TRBJ2-7; no reliable D call. Germline lookup yields CDR1 MNHNS and CDR2 SASEGT. Trimming shortened V by 0 bases and J by 0 bases, and 6 bases separated the two germline ends. This CDR3 contains 14 residues. The CDR3 DNA reads TGTGCCAGCAGTGAAGCATGGAGCTCCTACGAGCAGTACTTC. Protein product: CASSEAWSSYEQYF.

This clone showed up just once. The chain uses TRBV4-1 and TRBJ2-2; D not resolved. V was clipped by 4 bases and J by 4 bases, with 16 bases between them. Germline CDR1 and CDR2: MGHRA and YSYEKL. The CDR3 contains 16 residues. The CDR3 DNA follows: TGCGCCAGCAGCCCCCTAGACGGCCATGCCACCGGGGAGCTGTTTTTT. It encodes CASSPLDGHATGELFF.

The V call is TRBV4-1, the J call TRBJ2-6; a weak D match, TRBD1 (6 bases). This CDR3 is built from 18 residues. Germline V CDR1 and CDR2: MGHRA, YSYEKL. Trimming removed 0 bases from V and 4 bases from J, with 16 bases in between. The CDR3 region is CASSQEPGPGAGANVLTF. CDR3 DNA sequence: TGCGCCAGCAGCCAAGAGCCCGGCCCAGGGGCGGGGGCCAACGTCCTGACTTTC.

The chain carries TRBV5-6 and TRBJ1-3, with 8 nucleotides matching TRBD1. V lost 3 bases and J lost 9; bases outside the gene matches: 5. The CDR3 is 13 residues long. CDR1 and CDR2 (germline): SGHDT, YYEEEE. The CDR3 reads CASSSGQELTIYF. CDR3 nucleotides: TGTGCCAGCAGCTCGGGACAGGAGCTCACCATATATTTT.

V usage is TRBV7-2 and J usage is TRBJ2-1; 8 positions match TRBD1. Trimming removed 5 bases from V and 1 base from J; junction bases left unmatched: 4. The CDR3 has 15 residues. Germline V gene data show CDR1 as SGHTA and CDR2 as FQGNSA. The CDR3 sequence: CASSRDRGSYNEQFF. Written as DNA, the CDR3 is TGTGCCAGCAGCCGCGACAGGGGATCCTACAATGAGCAGTTCTTC.

V gene TRBV9 combines with J gene TRBJ1-1; D gene unclear. The CDR3 consists of 13 residues. Germline values: CDR1 SGDLS, CDR2 YYNGEE. Deletions cut 0 bases from V and 6 bases from J, with 9 bases between. CDR3: CASSVVSSSEAFF. The DNA of the CDR3 is TGTGCCAGCAGCGTAGTGAGCAGCTCTGAAGCTTTCTTT. Full variable domain (rest looked up from reference TRBV9 and TRBJ1-1): DSGVTQTPKHLITATGQRVTLRCSPRSGDLSVYWYQQSLDQGLQFLIQYYNGEERAKGNILERFSAQQFPDLHSELNLSSLELGDSALYFCASSVVSSSEAFFGQGTRLTVV.

The rearrangement uses TRBV15 and TRBJ2-5, with no clear D. The DNA end is a closer match to TRBJ2-7, so the J assignment may be wrong. The CDR3 extends over 17 amino acids. Germline values: CDR1 LNHNV, CDR2 YYDKDF (reference sequence). The CDR3 DNA reads as TGTGCCACCAGCAGAGATTTAGTACGAGGTCGCCCTTACGAGCAGTACTTC. This translates into CATSRDLVRGRPYEQYF.